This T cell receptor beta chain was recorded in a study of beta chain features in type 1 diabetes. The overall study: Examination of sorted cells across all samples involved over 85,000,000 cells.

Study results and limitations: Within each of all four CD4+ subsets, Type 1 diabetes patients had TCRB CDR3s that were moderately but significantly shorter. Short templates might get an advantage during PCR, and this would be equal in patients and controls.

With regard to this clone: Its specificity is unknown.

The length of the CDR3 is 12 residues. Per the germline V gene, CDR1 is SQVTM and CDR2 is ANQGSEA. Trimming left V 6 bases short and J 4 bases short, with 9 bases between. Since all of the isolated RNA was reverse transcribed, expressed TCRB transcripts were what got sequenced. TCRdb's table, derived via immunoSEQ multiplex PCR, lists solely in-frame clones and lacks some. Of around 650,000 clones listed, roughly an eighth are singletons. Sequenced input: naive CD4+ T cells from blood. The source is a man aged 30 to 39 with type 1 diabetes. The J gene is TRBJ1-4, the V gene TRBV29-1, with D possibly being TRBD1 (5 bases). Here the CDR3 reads CSVKTDNEKLFF. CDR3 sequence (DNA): TGCAGCGTGAAGACAGATAATGAAAAACTGTTTTTT.